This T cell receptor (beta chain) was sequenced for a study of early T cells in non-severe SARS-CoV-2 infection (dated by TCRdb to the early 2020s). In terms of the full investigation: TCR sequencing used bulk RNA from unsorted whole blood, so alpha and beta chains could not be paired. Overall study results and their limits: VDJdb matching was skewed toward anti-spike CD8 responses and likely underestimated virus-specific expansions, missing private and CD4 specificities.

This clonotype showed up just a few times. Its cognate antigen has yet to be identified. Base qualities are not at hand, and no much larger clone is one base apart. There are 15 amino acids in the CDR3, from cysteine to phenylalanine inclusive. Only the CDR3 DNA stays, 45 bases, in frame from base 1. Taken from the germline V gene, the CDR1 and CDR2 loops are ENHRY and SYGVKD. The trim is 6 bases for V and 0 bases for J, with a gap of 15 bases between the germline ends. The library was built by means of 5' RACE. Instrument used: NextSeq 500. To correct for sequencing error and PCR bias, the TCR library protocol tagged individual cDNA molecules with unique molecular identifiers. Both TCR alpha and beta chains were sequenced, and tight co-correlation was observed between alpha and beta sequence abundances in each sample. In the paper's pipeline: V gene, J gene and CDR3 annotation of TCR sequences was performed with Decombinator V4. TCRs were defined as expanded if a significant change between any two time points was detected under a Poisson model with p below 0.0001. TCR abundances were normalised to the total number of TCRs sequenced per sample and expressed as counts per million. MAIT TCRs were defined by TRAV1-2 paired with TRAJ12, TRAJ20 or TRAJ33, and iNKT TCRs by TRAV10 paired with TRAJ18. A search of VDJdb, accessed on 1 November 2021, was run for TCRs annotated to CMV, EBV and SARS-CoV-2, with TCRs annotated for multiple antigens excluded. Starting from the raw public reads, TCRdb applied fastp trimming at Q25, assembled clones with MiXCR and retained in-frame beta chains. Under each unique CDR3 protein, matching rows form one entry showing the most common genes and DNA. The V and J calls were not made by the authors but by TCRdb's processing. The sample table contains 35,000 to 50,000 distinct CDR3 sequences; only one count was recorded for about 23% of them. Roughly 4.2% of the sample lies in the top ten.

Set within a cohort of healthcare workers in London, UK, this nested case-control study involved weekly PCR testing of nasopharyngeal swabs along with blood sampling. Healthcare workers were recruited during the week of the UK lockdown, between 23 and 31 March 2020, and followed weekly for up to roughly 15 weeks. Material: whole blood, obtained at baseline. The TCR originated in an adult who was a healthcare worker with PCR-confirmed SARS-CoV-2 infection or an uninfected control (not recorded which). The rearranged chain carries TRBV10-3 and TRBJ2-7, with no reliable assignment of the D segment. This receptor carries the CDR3 CAISPQGLTSYEQYF. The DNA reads TGTGCCATCAGCCCTCAAGGCCTCACCTCCTACGAGCAGTACTTC.